Shown below are 17 T cell receptor beta chains from a single sample sequenced in a study of cytomegalovirus exposure and HLA in healthy donors. The PCR contained 60 Vbeta and 13 Jbeta primers. The assay was immunoSEQ multiplex PCR, and TCRdb's table has in-frame clones only and misses some. The profile shows about 170,000 clones, 85% of them singletons. Sequencing used PBMCs. The source of these receptors is a boy aged 2 to 9 in good health and CMV-seronegative.

The chain recombines TRBV29-1 with TRBJ1-2; 8 bases are shared with TRBD1. The V gene end was trimmed by 4 bases and the J gene end by 3 bases; junction bases not matched to a gene: 10. The CDR3 sequence is 15 residues long. Germline CDR1 SQVTM, CDR2 ANQGSEA. The chain's CDR3 is CSVAGDRTLDYGYTF. CDR3 in DNA: TGCAGCGTTGCGGGGGACAGGACTCTTGACTATGGCTACACCTTC.

This chain links TRBV27 with TRBJ2-1; 7 bases match TRBD2. Germline V lookup: CDR1 MNHEY, CDR2 SMNVEV (reference sequence). J gave up 3 bases and V 2 bases, and 7 bases lay outside the gene matches. The CDR3 contains 16 residues. As DNA, the CDR3 is TGTGCCAGCAGTTTAAGCGGGGATATACTCTACAATGAGCAGTTCTTC. The encoded protein is CASSLSGDILYNEQFF.

This chain joins TRBV5-1 and TRBJ1-6; TRBD1 agrees at 7 bases. The germline V gene has CDR1 SGHRS and CDR2 YFSETQ. V lost 1 base and J lost 6; bases outside the gene matches: 4. The CDR3 has 15 residues. Written as DNA, the CDR3 is TGCGCCAGCAGCTTGTTCGCAGGGGGTAATTCACCCCTCCACTTT. As protein: CASSLFAGGNSPLHF.

The chain recombines TRBV9 with TRBJ2-2, with TRBD1 as a possible D gene (5 bases). V was pared by 0 bases and J by 1 base, with 7 bases between. This CDR3 is built from 15 residues. Looked up from germline, CDR1 is SGDLS and CDR2 is YYNGEE. The CDR3 sequence: CASSVGQMNTGELFF. The CDR3 DNA reads TGTGCCAGCAGCGTAGGACAGATGAACACCGGGGAGCTGTTTTTT.

This sequence joins TRBV28 and TRBJ1-5; D not resolved. Trimming cost V 2 bases and J 3 bases, with 11 bases left between them. The CDR3 is 15 residues long. Germline loops: CDR1 MDHEN, CDR2 SYDVKM. The CDR3 DNA sequence: TGTGCCAGCAGTTTACCCTCCTCCCCCAATCAGCCCCAGCATTTT. Amino acids: CASSLPSSPNQPQHF.

The chain employs TRBV6-5 and TRBJ1-1; D possibly corresponds to TRBD1 (5 bases). Trimming cost V 2 bases and J 3 bases, with 10 bases left between them. In germline, CDR1 is MNHEY, CDR2 SVGAGI. The CDR3 extends over 14 amino acids. The CDR3 spells CASSYTGGDTEAFF. DNA for the CDR3: TGTGCCAGCAGTTACACGGGAGGGGACACTGAAGCTTTCTTT.

The chain combines TRBV28 with TRBJ2-1; D may be TRBD2 (6 bases). The CDR3 runs 13 residues. CDR1 and CDR2 (germline): MDHEN, SYDVKM. V was pared by 6 bases and J by 9 bases, with 15 bases between. The CDR3 DNA reads as TGTGCCAGCAGGGAGGGCAGGGTGCCTGAGCAGTTCTTC. It yields the protein CASREGRVPEQFF.

This clone was recorded only once. The rearrangement links TRBV28 to TRBJ2-4; a possible D gene is TRBD1 (6 bases). Looked up from germline, CDR1 is MDHEN and CDR2 is SYDVKM. The CDR3 has 15 residues. Trimming left V 4 bases short and J 0 bases short, with 10 bases between. CDR3 DNA: TGTGCCAGCAGTTCGGACAGTCTAGCCAAAAACATTCAGTACTTC. It codes for CASSSDSLAKNIQYF.

This sequence joins TRBV27 and TRBJ1-1, with TRBD1 as a possible D gene (6 bases). This CDR3 contains 16 residues. The germline CDR1 and CDR2 sequences are MNHEY and SMNVEV (reference sequence). V lost 4 bases and J lost 4, with 19 bases in between. The chain's CDR3 is CASSSQTKRGGTEAFF. The CDR3 nucleotides are TGTGCCAGCAGTTCCCAGACGAAAAGGGGGGGCACTGAAGCTTTCTTT.

The chain recombines TRBV30 with TRBJ1-1; unclear D gene. V lost 2 bases to trimming and J lost 0 bases, with 19 bases between them. Germline V gives CDR1 GTSNPN, CDR2 SVGIG (reference sequence). The CDR3 consists of 17 residues. CDR3 loop: CAWSSPLSWAVNTEAFF. CDR3 DNA sequence: TGTGCCTGGAGTTCCCCCCTCAGCTGGGCAGTGAACACTGAAGCTTTCTTT.

This chain connects TRBV9 to TRBJ2-1; D possibly corresponds to TRBD1 (6 bases). CDR1 and CDR2 (germline): SGDLS, YYNGEE. The ends were cut back, 7 bases at V and 6 bases at J, with 8 bases in the middle. This CDR3 contains 11 residues. CDR3 sequence (DNA): TGTGCCAGCGCGGACAGCAATGAGCAGTTCTTC. Translating gives CASADSNEQFF.

The J gene is TRBJ2-3, the V gene TRBV5-1; 7 bases line up with TRBD2. Germline CDR1 SGHRS, CDR2 YFSETQ. Germline trimming cut 2 bases from V and 6 bases from J; bases unmatched to any gene: 6. This CDR3 region has 14 residues. CDR3 DNA sequence: TGCGCCAGCAGCTTAGAGGGAGGGAAGGATACGCAGTATTTT. Translation gives CASSLEGGKDTQYF. Together with reference TRBV5-1 and TRBJ2-3, the CDR3 gives the full variable domain: KAGVTQTPRYLIKTRGQQVTLSCSPISGHRSVSWYQQTPGQGLQFLFEYFSETQRNKGNFPGRFSGRQFSNSRSEMNVSTLELGDSALYLCASSLEGGKDTQYFGPGTRLTVL.

This clone was observed once. The rearrangement uses TRBV18 and TRBJ2-7; 9 nucleotides line up with TRBD2. The ends lost 3 bases at V and 3 bases at J; junction bases unmatched: 6. CDR3 length equals 15 residues. Germline lookup yields CDR1 KGHSH and CDR2 LQKENI. CDR3 sequence reads: CASSPPTSGIYEQYF. The CDR3 nucleotides are TGTGCCAGCTCACCGCCGACTAGCGGCATCTACGAGCAGTACTTC.

V gene TRBV19 combines with J gene TRBJ2-1; weak D call: TRBD2 (5 bases). The V end was cut by 5 bases, the J end by 0 bases, with 11 bases between. The CDR3 loop spans 15 amino acids. Per germline, CDR1 LNHDA and CDR2 SQIVND (reference sequence). CDR3 DNA sequence: TGTGCCAGTAGTTCGGGATCCCCCTCCTACAATGAGCAGTTCTTC. This translates into CASSSGSPSYNEQFF. Complete variable domain (other parts from reference TRBV19 and TRBJ2-1): DGGITQSPKYLFRKEGQNVTLSCEQNLNHDAMYWYRQDPGQGLRLIYYSQIVNDFQKGDIAEGYSVSREKKESFPLTVTSAQKNPTAFYLCASSSGSPSYNEQFFGPGTRLTVL.

J is TRBJ2-3 and V is TRBV6-6; perhaps TRBD2 as D (6 bases). Trimming left V 5 bases short and J 1 base short, with 16 bases between. Germline-derived CDR1 and CDR2 are MNHNY and SVGAGI (reference sequence). The length of the CDR3 is 16 residues. The CDR3 DNA reads as TGTGCCAGCAGTCGGGGGACTTGGGGGGGCACAGATACGCAGTATTTT. This translates into CASSRGTWGGTDTQYF.

The sample holds a few counts of this clone. The V call is TRBV19, the J call TRBJ1-2, with D maybe TRBD1 (6 bases). Germline loops: CDR1 LNHDA, CDR2 SQIVND (reference sequence). V was clipped by 3 bases and J by 4 bases, with 21 bases between them. The CDR3 extends over 17 amino acids. CDR3 DNA: TGTGCCAGTAGTATTGACTTGTCTCAGGGGCAGGGCTATGGCTACACCTTC. Protein sequence: CASSIDLSQGQGYGYTF.

The genes are TRBV7-2 and TRBJ1-2, with 7 bases identical to TRBD1. Looked up from germline, CDR1 is SGHTA and CDR2 is FQGNSA. The ends lost 2 bases at V and 8 bases at J; junction bases unmatched: 8. The CDR3 consists of 14 residues. The CDR3 protein is CASSLNPGGIGYTF. In DNA, the CDR3 is TGTGCCAGCAGCTTAAATCCAGGGGGGATCGGCTACACCTTC.